This T cell receptor beta chain was documented in a study of OX40 agonist ivuxolimab in advanced cancers. Whole-study results and caveats: The mean number of expanded clones was higher in CD8+ T cells than in CD4+. The CD4+ and CD8+ T cells in the blood had expanded clonally by week 6 at 0.1 to 3.0 mg/kg. Certain nonresponders likewise exhibited a low normalized T-cell clonal expansion.

This clone was observed once. Its antigen is currently unknown. The repertoire was sequenced with immunoSEQ multiplex PCR; TCRdb's copy has only in-frame clones and lacks some. This sample has 50,000 to 85,000 clones, with around 87% found just once. Germline-derived CDR1 and CDR2 are MDHEN and SYDVKM. This CDR3 contains 16 residues. With 5 bases removed from V and 5 bases from J, the gap between germline ends came to 21 bases. The chain combines TRBV28 with TRBJ2-5; D not resolved. This sample comprised CD4+ or CD8+ T cells sorted from blood, obtained in a trial of the OX40 agonist ivuxolimab. This clonotype originated in an adult with an advanced solid tumor such as melanoma, head and neck, liver or kidney cancer. In DNA form, the CDR3 reads TGTGCCAGCAGTCTGGATTGGGCCCGGGCGGCGGAGACCCAGTACTTC. Protein product: CASSLDWARAAETQYF. The whole variable domain, remainder taken from reference TRBV28 and TRBJ2-5, is DVKVTQSSRYLVKRTGEKVFLECVQDMDHENMFWYRQDPGLGLRLIYFSYDVKMKEKGDIPEGYSVSREKKERFSLILESASTNQTSMYLCASSLDWARAAETQYFGPGTRLLVL.